Sequencing of this TCR beta chain was carried out in a study of regulatory T cells in long-lasting Graves disease (dated by TCRdb to the early 2020s). Concerning the study at large: Antithyroid drugs had been taken for less than 3 months by newly diagnosed Graves' disease patients. Persistent Graves' disease patients were compared with newly diagnosed Graves' disease patients by peripheral blood TCR sequencing and RNA sequencing. The study took place in China and was registered as a clinical trial. A total of about 35 samples underwent TCR sequencing, from around 13 patients with persistent Graves' disease and approximately 20 patients with newly diagnosed Graves' disease. What the research found in general, with its limitations: Only the TCR beta chain was sequenced and analyzed. The authors noted that the small sample size was a limitation that may lower accuracy. Compared with newly diagnosed patients, patients with persistent Graves' disease had lower TCR Shannon entropy and fewer highly expanded clones, which suggests clonal expansion. TRBV28, TRBJ1-2 and TRBJ2-5 were preferentially used in persistent disease, while TRBV20-1 and TRBJ2-1 were favored in newly diagnosed disease. Patients with persistent disease shared more public clonotypes (about 2,700) than newly diagnosed patients did (about 970). The study examined only peripheral blood because the primary lesion, thyroid tissue, could not be accessed.

This clonotype has ten or more counts. The target of this receptor is not known. Within one base of it there is no much larger clone, and no base qualities were kept. Library generation was performed with multiplex PCR. Sequencing used an Illumina HiSeq 4000. TCR beta libraries were built with iRepertoire HTBI primers and Arm-PCR amplification of CDR3 regions. Before sequencing, the PCR products went through gel purification. The authors' pipeline ran thus. Gene usage analysis of CDR3 amino acid clonotypes used the 62 TRBV and 14 to 15 TRBJ segments found across samples. Filtered high-quality paired reads were merged into contigs using COPE and FqMerger. BLAST was used to align contigs to the IMGT TRBV, TRBD and TRBJ reference genes, and CDR3 was defined following IMGT. Any clonotype with a frequency above 0.1% was classified as a highly expanded clone. Shannon entropy served as the measure of repertoire diversity, while the Gini coefficient captured V-J evenness. Clonotypes shared by more than one individual were considered public. Clones were called with MiXCR by TCRdb after fastp trimmed the public reads at Q25, and only in-frame beta chains were retained. Each record represents a unique CDR3 protein, reported with the most common genes and DNA among its rows. These V and J calls rely on TCRdb rather than the paper's analysis. The sample profile shows around 240,000 distinct CDR3 sequences; about 17% of them were found once. 14% of the sample belongs to the ten largest clones.

What this sample's time point label stands for: newly diagnosed GD, antithyroid drugs for less than 3 months. For both TCR sequencing and RNA sequencing, RNA was extracted from PBMCs using TRIzol. The diagnosis of Graves' disease was made according to American Thyroid Association guidelines. The patients came from an endocrinology department in Xi'an, China. Each patient gave 9 to 10 milliliters of peripheral blood, collected in an EDTA anticoagulant tube. PBMCs were isolated by Ficoll Paque Plus density gradient separation without further T cell sorting. RNA quality was checked with an Agilent 2100 Bioanalyzer and agarose gel, and concentration with a NanoDrop 2000. V loses 4 bases of germline sequence and J loses 5 bases, and the interval between the two ends is 15 bases. According to the germline V gene (reference sequence), CDR1 reads LGHDT and CDR2 reads YNNKEL. The CDR3 numbers 14 residues from cysteine through phenylalanine. The sequence is cut down to CDR3 DNA, 42 bases in frame from base 1.

This sample was shared with a second study, whose subject was T cells in Graves' hyperthyroidism and ophthalmopathy. That second publication adds: Stable Graves' hyperthyroidism was defined as no progression to ophthalmopathy during 18 months of follow-up. Hyperthyroidism patients were newly diagnosed, had a disease duration of under 2 months, and were aged 18 to 65 years. Exclusion was applied to patients with uncontrolled infections, other autoimmune diseases, pregnancy or lactation. Diagnoses were established on the basis of clinical symptoms, serum thyroxine and TRAb, thyroid ultrasound, and orbital computed tomography. The TCR CDR3 was subjected to a first round of RT-PCR using the HTBI primer set and the Qiagen OneStep RT-PCR kit. Most expanded thyroid clonotypes (frequency above 0.001) were also detected in blood, a finding suggesting that blood repertoires may reflect thyroid immune responses. In cross-validation, a model built on a 13 V-J signature told ophthalmopathy apart from stable hyperthyroidism with 85% to 90% sensitivity and approximately 81% specificity, and in testing the same model reached 80%/75%. In validation, the model predicted progression to ophthalmopathy with approximately 71% sensitivity and about 72% specificity, a median of 6.5 months before onset. TCR V-J signatures able to tell the groups apart were searched for in a discovery cohort of around 95 patients, of whom 43 had Graves' ophthalmopathy and some 60 had stable Graves' hyperthyroidism. An independent validation cohort of around 19 hyperthyroidism patients and roughly 16 patients who later progressed to ophthalmopathy tested prospective prediction of ophthalmopathy. The roughly 90 discovery patients were divided at random into training and test sets in a 7:3 ratio. In six Graves' hyperthyroidism patients, the study also compared T-cell repertoires from thyroid tissue with T-cell repertoires from blood. Once sampling was done, hyperthyroidism patients were given methimazole at a starting dose of 30 mg daily, whereas ophthalmopathy patients were given high-dose intravenous methylprednisolone. Libraries were constructed in a second round of multiplex PCR, after which size selection and purification were performed. The libraries were sequenced on an Illumina HiSeq2000 using paired-end 100 bp reads. SOAPnuke was used to process the raw data, with reads discarded if the reads contained adapters or uncalled bases, had a mean Phred below 15, or lacked an exact constant-primer or identifier match. COPE v1.2.5 was used to merge the high-quality paired reads, and each unique nucleotide sequence was defined as a clonotype. Clonotypes were aligned to IMGT TRBV, TRBD and TRBJ reference segments using MiTCR v1.1. Only V-J combinations with frequency above 0.0001, covering 99% to 99.2% of repertoires, were analysed. A TCS score was defined as the ratio of F50 (clonal expansion) to E x V (chaos), with BLOSUM62-based TCRdist applied between CDR3 peptides within each V-J. Welch's t-statistics and random forest reduced roughly 500 V-J features to 13, which were used in a naive Bayes classifier (R e1071). No statistical method was used to fix the sample size in advance, and group allocation was not hidden from the investigators. The paper reports TCR Vbeta CDR3 sequencing of roughly 140 peripheral blood samples: 43 ophthalmopathy, over 70 hyperthyroidism and around 17 progressor patients.

This sequence was found in a woman aged 25-40 years with Graves disease. Donor details come from another sample of the same person, matched by shared clones. Rearrangement joined TRBV3-1 to TRBJ2-7; no D gene call is confident. The material was peripheral blood mononuclear cells (PBMCs), obtained at new diagnosis, from a patient treated with antithyroid drugs. The CDR3 has the sequence CASSPSPRNDEQYF. The DNA sequence is TGTGCCAGCAGCCCGTCCCCGCGGAACGACGAGCAGTACTTC.